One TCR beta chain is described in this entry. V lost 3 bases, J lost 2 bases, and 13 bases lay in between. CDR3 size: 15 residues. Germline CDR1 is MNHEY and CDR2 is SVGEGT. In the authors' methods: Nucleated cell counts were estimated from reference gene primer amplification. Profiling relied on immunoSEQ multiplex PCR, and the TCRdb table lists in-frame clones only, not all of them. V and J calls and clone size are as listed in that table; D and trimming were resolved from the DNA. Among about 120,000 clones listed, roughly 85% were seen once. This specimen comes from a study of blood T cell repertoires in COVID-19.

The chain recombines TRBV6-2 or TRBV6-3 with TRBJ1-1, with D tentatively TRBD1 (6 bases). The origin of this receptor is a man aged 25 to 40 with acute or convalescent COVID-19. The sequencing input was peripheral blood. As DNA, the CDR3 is TGTGCCAGCAGTTATTCACGGACAGTTAACACTGAAGCTTTCTTT. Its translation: CASSYSRTVNTEAFF.